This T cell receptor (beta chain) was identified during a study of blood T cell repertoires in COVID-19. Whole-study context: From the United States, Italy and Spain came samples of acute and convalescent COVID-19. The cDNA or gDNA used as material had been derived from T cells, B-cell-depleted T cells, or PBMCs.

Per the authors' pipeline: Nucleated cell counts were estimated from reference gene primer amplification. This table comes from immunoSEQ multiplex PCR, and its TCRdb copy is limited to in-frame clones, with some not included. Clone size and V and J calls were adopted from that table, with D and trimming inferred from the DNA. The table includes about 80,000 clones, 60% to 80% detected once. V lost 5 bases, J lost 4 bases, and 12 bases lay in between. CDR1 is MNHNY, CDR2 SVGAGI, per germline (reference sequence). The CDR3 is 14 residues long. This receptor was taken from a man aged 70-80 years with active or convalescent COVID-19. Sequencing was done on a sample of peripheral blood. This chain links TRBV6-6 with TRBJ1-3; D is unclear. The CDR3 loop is CASSGTRGGNTIYF. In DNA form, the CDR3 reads TGTGCCAGCAGTGGCACACGGGGAGGAAACACCATATATTTT.